These 2 T cell receptor beta chains came from one sample sequenced in a study of a mutant IDH1 vaccine in newly diagnosed glioma. These receptors lack a known antigen. Regarding time point: week 23, last vaccination. Doses of 300 ug of mutant IDH1 20-mer peptide were given with topical imiquimod. Repertoires were generated with immunoSEQ multiplex PCR, while TCRdb's copy carries only in-frame clones and drops some. The data hold under 45,000 clones, with 80% to 95% observed a single time. The input for sequencing was PBMCs, taken from a glioma patient whose treatment included an IDH1 peptide vaccine. These receptor sequences come from a man over 45 with glioma.

The count of this clone is one. J is TRBJ1-1 and V is TRBV6-5; 10 bases agree with TRBD1. Germline V gene data show CDR1 as MNHEY and CDR2 as SVGAGI. Trimming took 0 bases from V and 3 from J; bases not matched to a gene: 4. The CDR3 has 16 residues. The CDR3: CASSYSGTGEDTEAFF. The DNA for the CDR3 is TGTGCCAGCAGTTACTCGGGGACAGGGGAGGACACTGAAGCTTTCTTT.

The chain has TRBV28 and TRBJ2-7, with D possibly TRBD1 on 6 matching bases. The CDR3 spans 13 residues. Trimming removed 6 bases from V and 4 bases from J, with 13 bases in between. Germline assignment: CDR1 MDHEN and CDR2 SYDVKM. The CDR3 bases are TGTGCCAGCAGACAGGGTACGGGATACGAGCAGTACTTC. As protein: CASRQGTGYEQYF. The complete variable domain, with remaining parts taken from reference TRBV28 and TRBJ2-7, reads DVKVTQSSRYLVKRTGEKVFLECVQDMDHENMFWYRQDPGLGLRLIYFSYDVKMKEKGDIPEGYSVSREKKERFSLILESASTNQTSMYLCASRQGTGYEQYFGPGTRLTVT.